The entry below describes one T cell receptor (beta chain). A single base separates this from a much larger clone, so it may be a read error. A Clinical Activity Score of at least 3, a NOSPECS grade of at least 4 and a duration under 3 months were recorded in the ophthalmopathy patients. The source of the PBMCs was less than 12 ml of fresh peripheral blood. Researchers amplified the TCR beta CDR3 regions from RNA transcripts. Using the HTBI primer set, a first-round RT-PCR was run on the TCR CDR3. TCRdb reprocessed the multiplex PCR reads with MiXCR, giving one entry per CDR3 protein. Of around 620,000 distinct CDR3 sequences in the sample, 14% were seen once. These data originate in a study of T cells in Graves' hyperthyroidism and ophthalmopathy. The length of the CDR3 is 15 residues. Germline CDR1 and CDR2: MDHEN and SYDVKM.

V is TRBV28 and J is TRBJ1-1; 12 positions match TRBD1. The material sequenced was blood. This TCR was sampled from a woman younger than 35 with Graves' ophthalmopathy. Here the CDR3 DNA reads TGTGCCAGCAGTGTGCCGGGACAGGGGGCGACTGAAGCTTACTTT. Amino acid sequence: CASSVPGQGATEAYF.